The T cell receptor (beta chain) under discussion was sequenced for a study of blood T cell repertoires in COVID-19 (dated by TCRdb to about 2020). Turning to the overall study: Collaborator samples came from the United States, Italy and Spain and covered acute and convalescent phases of COVID-19. The prospective study material was composed of cDNA or gDNA derived from T cells, B-cell-depleted T cells, or PBMCs. The dataset comprised deeply sampled blood TCRbeta repertoires from subjects exposed to, actively infected with, or recovered from COVID-19. The repertoires were released in a freely available public database meant as a resource for research on the immune response to SARS-CoV-2. The samples were drawn from two sources: the first 160 participants of the ongoing ImmuneRACE study, and 1,000 to 1,500 subjects contributed by 6 global collaborators. Nearly every sample came with metadata listing a de-identified subject ID, COVID-19 status, age in years and sex. Where available, HLA class I and class II types were obtained from metadata supplied by the sample provider rather than from assay-based typing.

Note on this clone: Its cognate antigen has yet to be identified. No much larger clone exists at a distance of one base, and base qualities are not known. The same CDR3 also results from other DNA sequences found in this sample.

General study outcomes and caveats: The amount of clinical and demographic metadata varied by source and participant and was provided uncurated.

TCRbeta CDR3 regions were amplified from genomic DNA using the immunoSEQ Assay, a bias-controlled multiplex PCR. On the study's bioinformatics: Within the assay, amplification of reference gene primers was used to estimate how many nucleated cells each sample contained. Sequence reads were collapsed and filtered to measure the absolute abundance of every unique TCRbeta CDR3 rearrangement. For each sample, productive Simpson clonality was calculated as the square root of Simpson's diversity index across productive rearrangements. TCRdb's version of the immuneACCESS table is confined to in-frame rearrangements and falls short of the full clone set. An unresolved V gene accounts for under half of the shortfall where checked; the remainder is of unknown origin. The V and J calls and clone size are taken from that table; D and trimming were inferred from the DNA. The sample includes roughly 250,000 clones, with 85% to 90% observed a single time. Clones ranked in the top ten supply 1.5% to 2% of the sample.

The cysteine opens and the phenylalanine closes a CDR3 of 12 amino acids. The retained sequence is limited to the CDR3, 36 bases, with the frame set at the first base. CDR1 and CDR2 are drawn from the germline V gene: SNHLY, FYNNEI. Compared with germline, V lacks 6 bases and J lacks 6 bases; bases without a gene match: 1. Enrolling through a virtual design, the prospective study's participants ranged in age from roughly 18 to 95 years and lived across 24 United States geographic areas. In the prospective study, cohorts were assigned on the basis of participant-reported clinical history obtained from a screening survey and a study questionnaire. Recovered participants in ImmuneRACE Cohort 3 were defined by two consecutive negative NP/OP PCR tests, clearance by a healthcare professional, or resolution of symptoms. In the prospective study, mobile phlebotomists collected whole blood, serum and a nasopharyngeal or oropharyngeal swab from each participant. Over an approximately two-month period, participants in the prospective study had the option of providing additional blood draws and questionnaires. Before DNA extraction, prospective study blood samples were shipped either frozen or at room temperature.

Sequences were obtained from PBMCs or T cells enriched from blood (not recorded which). The clonotype originates from a woman aged 50 to 65 who had recovered from COVID-19. The V and J genes are TRBV2 and TRBJ1-2; a stretch of 10 junction bases matches TRBD1. The CDR3: CASSGTGDGYTF. The DNA sequence follows: TGTGCCAGCAGCGGGACAGGGGATGGCTACACCTTC.